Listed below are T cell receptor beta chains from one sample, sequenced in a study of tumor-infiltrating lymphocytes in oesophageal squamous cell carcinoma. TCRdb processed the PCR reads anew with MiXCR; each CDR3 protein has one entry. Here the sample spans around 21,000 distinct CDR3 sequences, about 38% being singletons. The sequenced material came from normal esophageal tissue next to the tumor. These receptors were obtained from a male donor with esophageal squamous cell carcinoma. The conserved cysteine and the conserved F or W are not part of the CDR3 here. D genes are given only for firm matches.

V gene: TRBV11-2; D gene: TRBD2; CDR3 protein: ARGGKVDSPLH
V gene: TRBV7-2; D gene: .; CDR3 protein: ASSKQAQETQY
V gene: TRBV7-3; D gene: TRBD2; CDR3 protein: ASSTSGGTSGGALNEQF
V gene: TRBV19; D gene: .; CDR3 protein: ASSILLGITDTGELF
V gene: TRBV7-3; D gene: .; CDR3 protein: ASSLGDLYEQF
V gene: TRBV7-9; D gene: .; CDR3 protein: ASQPPGRGLNEQF
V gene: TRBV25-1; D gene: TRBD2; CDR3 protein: ASSVSGGIYNEQF
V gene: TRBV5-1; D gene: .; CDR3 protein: ASSVTGELF
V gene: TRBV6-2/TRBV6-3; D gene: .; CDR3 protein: ASSYRRASSYNSPLH
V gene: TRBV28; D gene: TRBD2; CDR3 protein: ASRLSGSLNIQY
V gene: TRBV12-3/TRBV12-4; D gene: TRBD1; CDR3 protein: ASSLRQGTGTDTQF
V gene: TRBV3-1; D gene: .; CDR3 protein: ASSQAAGVGEAF
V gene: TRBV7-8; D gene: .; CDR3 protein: ASSLVRAANTGELF
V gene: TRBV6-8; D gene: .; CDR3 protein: ASSYSGEFEQY
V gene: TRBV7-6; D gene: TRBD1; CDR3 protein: ASSLVAGGFNNEQF
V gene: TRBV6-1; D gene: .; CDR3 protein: ASRIGRFNEQF
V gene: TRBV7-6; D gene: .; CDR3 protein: ASSLDGGRGNEQF
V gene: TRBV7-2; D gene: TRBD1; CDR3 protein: ASKKRWTGLEDTEAF
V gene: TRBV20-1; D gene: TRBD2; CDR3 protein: SASSETSWEGETQY
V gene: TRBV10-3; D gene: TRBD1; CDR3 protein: ATAGQGNTGELF
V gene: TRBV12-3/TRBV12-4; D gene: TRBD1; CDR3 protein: ASSHSTGDYEQY
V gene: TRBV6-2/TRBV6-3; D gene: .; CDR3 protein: ASSYSATWEAF
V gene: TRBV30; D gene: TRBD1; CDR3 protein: AWTRSAGGKRTEAF
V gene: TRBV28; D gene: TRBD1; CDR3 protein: ASSLRVGRSLQGALGTEAF
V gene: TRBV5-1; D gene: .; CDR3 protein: ASSLVLGPSDTQY
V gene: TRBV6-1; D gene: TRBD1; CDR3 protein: ASSDGQGNTGELF
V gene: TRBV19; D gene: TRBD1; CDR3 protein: ASTPQGRDQPQH
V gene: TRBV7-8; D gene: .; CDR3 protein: ASSFHIDSADTQY
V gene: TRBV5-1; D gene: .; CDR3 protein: ASSFGRGRATNEKLF
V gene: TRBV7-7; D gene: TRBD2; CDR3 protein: ASSPAGASRETQY
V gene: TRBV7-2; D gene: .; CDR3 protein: ASSGYREETQY
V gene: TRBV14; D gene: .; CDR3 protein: ASSQVRDNEQF
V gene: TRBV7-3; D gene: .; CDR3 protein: ASSPVVGYYEQY
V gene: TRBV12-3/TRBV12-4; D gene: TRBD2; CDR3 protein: ASSFGGRAISNEQF
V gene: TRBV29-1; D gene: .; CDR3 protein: SVGERYGYT
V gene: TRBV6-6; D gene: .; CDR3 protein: ASSPGTPGEQY
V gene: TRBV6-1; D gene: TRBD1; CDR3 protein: ASGQGARGEKLF
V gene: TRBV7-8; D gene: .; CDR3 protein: ASSLGQAAQETQY
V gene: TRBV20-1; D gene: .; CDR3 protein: SASLGQETQY
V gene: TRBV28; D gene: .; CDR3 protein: ASSLSPGGNQPQH
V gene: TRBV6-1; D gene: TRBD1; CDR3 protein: ASRRQGTDTQY
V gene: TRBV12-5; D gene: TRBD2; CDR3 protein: ASGLAGFRPTSGRAETGELF
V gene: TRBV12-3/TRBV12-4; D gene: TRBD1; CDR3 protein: ASSTPRGTGAPNEQF
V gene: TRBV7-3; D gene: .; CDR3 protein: ASSSSDLETQF
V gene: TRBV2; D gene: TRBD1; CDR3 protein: ASRTGGHQPQH
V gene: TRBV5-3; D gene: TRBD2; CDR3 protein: ARSAGLAGIYEQY
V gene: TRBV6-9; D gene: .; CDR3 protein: ASSYTNLNEQF
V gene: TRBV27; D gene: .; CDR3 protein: ASRAWGGRTDTQY
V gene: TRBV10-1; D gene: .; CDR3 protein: ASSDGVMEQF
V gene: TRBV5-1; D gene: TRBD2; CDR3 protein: ASSWTSAAEDTQY
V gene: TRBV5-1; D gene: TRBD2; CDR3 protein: ASSTSGRYEQY
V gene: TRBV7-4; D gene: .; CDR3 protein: ASSLGGQPQH
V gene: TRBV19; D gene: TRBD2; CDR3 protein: ASSARTSGSSNEQF
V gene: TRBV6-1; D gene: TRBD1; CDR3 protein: ASSVGTGGSYNEQF
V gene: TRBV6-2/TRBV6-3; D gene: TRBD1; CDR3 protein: ASRQQGSEKLF
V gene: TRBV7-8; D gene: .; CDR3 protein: ASSLVGQVNNEQF
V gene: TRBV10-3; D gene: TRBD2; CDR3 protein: AITRRGEAGDTQY